The 6 T cell receptor beta chains listed next were all sequenced from one sample in a study of cytomegalovirus exposure and HLA in healthy donors. Primers: 60 Vbeta forward and 13 Jbeta reverse. Profiled with immunoSEQ multiplex PCR; TCRdb holds only in-frame clones, not every one. The table shows around 150,000 clones, with 76% occurring only once. The sequenced sample was PBMCs. The source of these receptors is a man aged 40-55 years in good health and CMV-seronegative.

This clone was counted a single time. The V gene is TRBV28, the J gene TRBJ2-1; weak D call: TRBD2 (5 bases). This CDR3 spans 12 amino acids. Per the germline V gene, CDR1 is MDHEN and CDR2 is SYDVKM. V dropped 4 bases and J dropped 6 bases, with 7 bases sitting between them. The CDR3 DNA reads as TGTGCCAGCAGTTCACGGGGCAATGAGCAGTTCTTC. Protein sequence: CASSSRGNEQFF.

This clone has a handful of counts. The chain joins TRBV28 to TRBJ2-5; 10 bases align to TRBD1. Germline V lookup: CDR1 MDHEN, CDR2 SYDVKM. V shed 7 bases and J 3 bases; nucleotides not matched to a gene: 11. The CDR3 totals 16 residues. The CDR3 DNA follows: TGTGCCAGCACGAGAGAATGGACAGGGGGAAAAGAGACCCAGTACTTC. It translates to CASTREWTGGKETQYF.

The chain has TRBV19 and TRBJ1-2; 10 bases match TRBD1. The CDR3 loop spans 16 amino acids. The germline CDR1 and CDR2 sequences are LNHDA and SQIVND (reference sequence). The V segment lost 4 bases and the J segment 0 bases; nucleotides outside the gene matches: 5. CDR3 nucleotides: TGTGCCAGTAGTACCCAGGGGACAGGGGCTAACTATGGCTACACCTTC. It codes for CASSTQGTGANYGYTF.

This clone was counted between two and nine times. The chain couples TRBV6-5 to TRBJ1-6, with 7 nucleotides matching TRBD1. With V trimmed by 5 bases and J by 6 bases, 7 bases remained unmatched. In germline, CDR1 is MNHEY, CDR2 SVGAGI. This CDR3 spans 15 amino acids. The CDR3 nucleotides read TGTGCCAGCAGTCCGGCGGGGACAGCTAATTCACCCCTCCACTTT. The encoded protein is CASSPAGTANSPLHF.

This clone was found once. The J gene is TRBJ2-5, the V gene TRBV2, with 11 bases matching TRBD2. The length of the CDR3 is 17 residues. CDR1 is SNHLY, CDR2 FYNNEI, per germline. The junction had 7 bases not matched to a gene; V was cut back by 3 bases and J by 1 base. CDR3: CASSDLAGGPTQETQYF. The CDR3 DNA reads TGTGCCAGCAGTGATCTAGCGGGAGGCCCCACCCAAGAGACCCAGTACTTC.

This clone appeared a single time. The chain is built from TRBV4-3 and TRBJ2-1; 8 bases fit TRBD1. Germline CDR1 is LGHNA and CDR2 is YSLEER. J lost 0 bases, V lost 2 bases, and 18 bases had no gene match. The CDR3 contains 21 residues. The CDR3 DNA is TGCGCCAGCAGCCAAAAGGCCCAGGGGGCAACGGGGGTAAGCTCCTACAATGAGCAGTTCTTC. Translation gives CASSQKAQGATGVSSYNEQFF.